This TCR beta chain derives from a study of blood T cells in healthy people across ages. Study results and caveats: In older individuals, TCR beta diversity per million T cells was lower, falling roughly linearly with age.

Details on this clonotype: The target antigen is unknown. The germline gene is not matched at one end of the junction; a read error may be the cause.

Each donor's blood draw was around 10 milliliters of peripheral blood. The use of a sample-barcoded 5' primer and a J-beta primer mix characterized a second PCR of roughly 6 to 11 cycles. Every cDNA molecule carried a tag from a template-switch adaptor bearing 12 random nucleotides. TCRdb re-derived calls from the 5' RACE reads in MiXCR, one entry per CDR3 protein. The sample yields hundreds of thousands of distinct CDR3 sequences, roughly 50% seen once. Input material: blood. The clonotype was recovered from an elderly man in good health.

The CDR3 DNA sequence: TGTGCCAGCAGCCCCCAGCTAGCGAATACCGGGGAGCTGTTTTTT. This encodes CASSPQLANTGELFF. The J gene is TRBJ2-2, the V gene TRBV14, with D possibly matching TRBD2 (6 bases). The germline gives CDR1 SGHDN, CDR2 FVKESK. CDR3 length: 15 amino acids.